Listed below are T cell receptor beta chains from one sample, sequenced in a study of blood T cell repertoires in COVID-19. The assay was immunoSEQ multiplex PCR, and TCRdb's table has in-frame clones only and misses some. The sample has some 250,000 clones, about 90% seen once. Sequences were obtained from PBMCs or T cells enriched from blood (not recorded which). The receptors were gathered from a human donor in a cohort exposed to, infected with or recovered from COVID-19 (not recorded which). The donor label of this sample is uncertain. CDR3s include the opening cysteine and the closing phenylalanine or tryptophan. The D gene is left open where the match is weak. Some rows mark clone size as missing; the rest say once, few, many or name a class of expanded clone.

V gene	J gene	clone size	CDR3 length	D gene	CDR3 DNA	CDR3 protein
TRBV4-2	TRBJ1-3	once	15	-	TGTGCCAGCAGCCAAGGTGGGGGGGGCGCAGACACCATATATTTT	CASSQGGGGADTIYF
TRBV5-1	TRBJ1-1	-	13	-	TGCGCCAGCAGCTTTCAGGGCAACACTGAAGCTTTCTTT	CASSFQGNTEAFF
TRBV20-1	TRBJ1-6	-	16	-	TGCAGTGCTAGTGGTCTGGCGGACAAGCATAATTCACCCCTCCACTTT	CSASGLADKHNSPLHF
TRBV19	TRBJ1-1	-	13	-	TGTGCCACCCCAAGGGGAGGAGACACTGAAGCTTTCTTT	CATPRGGDTEAFF
TRBV5-1	TRBJ2-2	-	21	TRBD2	TGCGCCAGCAGCTCATTCTTTTACGCGACTAGCGGGGGGGCCACCACCGGGGAGCTGTTTTTT	CASSSFFYATSGGATTGELFF
TRBV19	TRBJ2-2	-	14	TRBD2	TGTGCCAGTGGTAGCGGGGGTAACACCGGGGAGCTGTTTTTT	CASGSGGNTGELFF
TRBV14	TRBJ1-2	-	15	-	TGTGCCAGCAGCCAAGGCTCTGGTCCAGACTATGGCTACACCTTC	CASSQGSGPDYGYTF
TRBV12-3/TRBV12-4	TRBJ2-2	-	11	-	TGTGCCAGCACCGGGTCCGGGGAGCTGTTTTTT	CASTGSGELFF
TRBV7-9	TRBJ1-1	-	16	TRBD1	TGTGCCAGCAGTCTCGGACAGGGGTTCGCTAACACTGAAGCTTTCTTT	CASSLGQGFANTEAFF
TRBV12-5	TRBJ1-5	-	14	-	TGTGCTAGTGGTTCGCCGGGGGGCAATCAGCCCCAGCATTTT	CASGSPGGNQPQHF
TRBV29-1	TRBJ1-1	-	14	-	TGCAGCGTTTTGATTCAAACGGGGGTCACTGAAGCTTTCTTT	CSVLIQTGVTEAFF
TRBV18	TRBJ1-1	-	14	-	TGTGCCAGCTCACCCGCAGGGATGAACACTGAAGCTTTCTTT	CASSPAGMNTEAFF
TRBV5-1	TRBJ2-3	-	15	TRBD1	TGCGCCAGCAGCCCATGGGACAGGGGATCAGATACGCAGTATTTT	CASSPWDRGSDTQYF
TRBV6-5	TRBJ1-2	-	13	TRBD1	TGTGCCAGCAGTTACGGGACAGACAGTGGCTACACCTTC	CASSYGTDSGYTF
TRBV4-1	TRBJ1-3	-	18	-	TGCGCCAGCAGCCAAGTGATTTTCCTCCCCGGCTCTGGAAACACCATATATTTT	CASSQVIFLPGSGNTIYF
TRBV5-6	TRBJ2-7	-	16	TRBD1	TGTGCCAGCAGCTTGGCTCAAGGGACAGGGATCTACGAGCAGTACTTC	CASSLAQGTGIYEQYF
TRBV4-3	TRBJ2-3	-	15	TRBD2	TGCGCCAGCAGCATTACTAGCGGGGGGGCAGATACGCAGTATTTT	CASSITSGGADTQYF
TRBV2	TRBJ1-3	-	15	-	TGTGCCAGCAGTCGGGACACCCTTTCTGGAAACACCATATATTTT	CASSRDTLSGNTIYF
TRBV6-2/TRBV6-3	TRBJ1-6	-	12	-	TGTGCCAGCAGTTACCCACGTGCGACCCTCCACTTT	CASSYPRATLHF
TRBV9	TRBJ1-1	-	16	TRBD1	TGTGCCAGCAGCGGATTCGCCGGGACAGGGTACACTGAAGCTTTCTTT	CASSGFAGTGYTEAFF
TRBV4-3	TRBJ2-3	-	15	TRBD2	TGCGCCAGCAGCCAAGCTAGCGGGGGCGCAGATACGCAGTATTTT	CASSQASGGADTQYF
TRBV6-1	TRBJ2-4	-	16	-	TGTGCCAGCAGTGACCCCAGGGTTCTAGCCAAAAACATTCAGTACTTC	CASSDPRVLAKNIQYF
TRBV11-2	TRBJ1-5	-	15	-	TGTGCCAGCAGCCCTGACGGACAGTTCAATCAGCCCCAGCATTTT	CASSPDGQFNQPQHF
TRBV30	TRBJ1-5	-	12	-	TGTGCCTGGAGTAGGGAGGATCAGCCCCAGCATTTT	CAWSREDQPQHF
TRBV9	TRBJ1-3	-	15	TRBD1	TGTGCCAGCAGCCCCGACAGGGGCTCTGGAAACACCATATATTTT	CASSPDRGSGNTIYF
TRBV5-8	TRBJ2-3	-	16	-	TGTGCCAGCCAGCCCCTACTGGGGACTAGCACAGATACGCAGTATTTT	CASQPLLGTSTDTQYF
TRBV5-1	TRBJ1-2	-	14	TRBD1	TGCGCCAGCAGCTGGACAGGGGAATCCTATGGCTACACCTTC	CASSWTGESYGYTF
TRBV4-3	TRBJ2-1	-	12	-	TGCGCCAGCAGCCAAGAGGGCCATGAGCAGTTCTTC	CASSQEGHEQFF
TRBV6-5	TRBJ1-1	-	13	TRBD1	TGTGCCAGCAGTTACGCCAGGGGGACTGAAGCTTTCTTT	CASSYARGTEAFF
TRBV29-1	TRBJ1-2	-	14	-	TGCAGCGTTGAAGGCAGGGGCCGCAACTATGGCTACACCTTC	CSVEGRGRNYGYTF
TRBV3-1/TRBV3-2	TRBJ1-5	-	15	TRBD1	TGTGCCAGCAGCCAGGGCTTCGACAGGGGTCAGCCCCAGCATTTT	CASSQGFDRGQPQHF
TRBV19	TRBJ1-2	-	14	TRBD1	TGTGCCAGTAGTATAGGTACAGGGGCCTATGGCTACACCTTC	CASSIGTGAYGYTF
TRBV7-2	TRBJ2-1	-	16	TRBD1	TGTGCCAGCATCGCAGACCGGGACAGTCCTTACAATGAGCAGTTCTTC	CASIADRDSPYNEQFF
TRBV11-3	TRBJ2-2	-	14	-	TGTGCCAGCAGCTTTACAGCAAACACCGGGGAGCTGTTTTTT	CASSFTANTGELFF
TRBV29-1	TRBJ1-2	-	13	TRBD1	TGCAGCGTTGAATCAGGGGGCATCTATGGCTACACCTTC	CSVESGGIYGYTF
TRBV6-1	TRBJ1-5	-	16	TRBD1	TGTGCCAGCAGTGAAGCTGTGGGGACAGGGCTTCAGCCCCAGCATTTT	CASSEAVGTGLQPQHF
TRBV7-2	TRBJ1-1	-	15	-	TGTGCCAGCAGCTTAAGGCAGGGAGGTAGGGGTGAAGCTTTCTTT	CASSLRQGGRGEAFF